The text below deals with one T cell receptor beta chain. What it binds is unknown. J gave up 4 bases and V 0 bases, and 10 bases lay outside the gene matches. CDR1 MGHRA and CDR2 YSYEKL come from the germline V gene. The CDR3 has 18 amino acids. This entry belongs to a study of cytotoxic CD8 clonotypes in ibrutinib-treated CLL. The overall study: Among patients, approximately 24 responded partially and 2 completely; 15 or so then stayed remitted and 12 progressed after median approximately 70 months.

Broader study findings: Private clonotypes, not public ones, expanded at ibrutinib response. There were differences in sampling times between sustained-remission and progressing patients. Clonality at baseline surpassed age-matched healthy donors and tracked circulating CD8+ T-cell counts.

Clones were read by immunoSEQ multiplex PCR, and TCRdb kept only the in-frame ones, dropping some. Altogether 25,000 to 30,000 clones are present, 65% to 90% being singletons, with the ten largest covering roughly 8%. The receptor was isolated from a human donor with chronic lymphocytic leukemia. Material: PBMCs, obtained after 24 months of ibrutinib treatment. The V and J genes are TRBV4-1 and TRBJ2-5; 11 nucleotides agree with TRBD2. The CDR3 DNA reads TGCGCCAGCAGCCAAGAGCGGAATAGCGGGGGGGCAGGAGAGACCCAGTACTTC. It translates to CASSQERNSGGAGETQYF.